A selection of T cell receptor beta chains follows, all from one sample in a study of blood T cells in healthy people across ages. TCRdb itself ran the 5' RACE reads through MiXCR, one entry per CDR3 protein. The sample lists roughly 800,000 distinct CDR3 sequences, more than 45% occurring once. Sequences were obtained from blood. These TCRs come from a man aged 25 to 40 in good health. Each CDR3 is given with its conserved first and last residue. A D gene is named only where the DNA matches it firmly. Not all rows give a size; the values are once, few, many and, for expanded clones, a class.

CDR3nt: TGCAGTGCTAGAAGGGGGTCCCTCAATCAGCCCCAGCATTTT
CDR3aa: CSARRGSLNQPQHF
j_gene: TRBJ1-5
abundance: NA
v_gene: TRBV20-1
d_gene: NA

CDR3nt: TGTGCCAGCAGCGATTATCCGGGACTAGCGGGACTTAAGTATTTT
CDR3aa: CASSDYPGLAGLKYF
j_gene: TRBJ2-3
abundance: NA
v_gene: TRBV9
d_gene: TRBD2

CDR3nt: TGTGCCAGCAGCCCACCCGTTAATGAGCAGTTCTTC
CDR3aa: CASSPPVNEQFF
j_gene: TRBJ2-1
abundance: NA
v_gene: TRBV7-2
d_gene: NA

CDR3nt: TGTGCCAGCAGCATTGGACAGGAATCGTACGAGCAGTACTTC
CDR3aa: CASSIGQESYEQYF
j_gene: TRBJ2-7
abundance: NA
v_gene: TRBV7-9
d_gene: TRBD1

CDR3nt: TGCAGCGCTAGGGAGAGCGTACCTCCGCAAGAGACCCAGTACTTC
CDR3aa: CSARESVPPQETQYF
j_gene: TRBJ2-5
abundance: NA
v_gene: TRBV20-1
d_gene: NA

CDR3nt: TGTGCCAGCAGCCTACAGGCCCCCGGGACAGGCCCAAGGGAGCAGTACTTC
CDR3aa: CASSLQAPGTGPREQYF
j_gene: TRBJ2-7
abundance: NA
v_gene: TRBV27
d_gene: TRBD1

CDR3nt: TGTGCCAGCAGCTTAGTAGAGGGGAATGAAAAACTGTTTTTT
CDR3aa: CASSLVEGNEKLFF
j_gene: TRBJ1-4
abundance: NA
v_gene: TRBV7-2
d_gene: NA

CDR3nt: TGCAGTGGCACAGGATTTTCTAGCACAGATACGCAGTATTTT
CDR3aa: CSGTGFSSTDTQYF
j_gene: TRBJ2-3
abundance: NA
v_gene: TRBV20-1
d_gene: NA

CDR3nt: TGTGCCAGCAGCTTATTCTCGGGGGCTGGGGCCAACGTCCTAACTTTC
CDR3aa: CASSLFSGAGANVLTF
j_gene: TRBJ2-6
abundance: NA
v_gene: TRBV7-9
d_gene: NA

CDR3nt: TGTGCCGGCAGTTTCCGTATGGGGAACACTGAAGCTTTCTTT
CDR3aa: CAGSFRMGNTEAFF
j_gene: TRBJ1-1
abundance: NA
v_gene: TRBV12-3/TRBV12-4
d_gene: NA

CDR3nt: TGCAGTGCTAGGCGGCCCGGGACGCTAGGTGGCAATGAGCAGTTCTTC
CDR3aa: CSARRPGTLGGNEQFF
j_gene: TRBJ2-1
abundance: NA
v_gene: TRBV20-1
d_gene: NA

CDR3nt: TGCAGTGCTAGGACAGGGTCAGAGACCCAGTACTTC
CDR3aa: CSARTGSETQYF
j_gene: TRBJ2-5
abundance: few
v_gene: TRBV20-1
d_gene: TRBD1

CDR3nt: TGCAGTGCTCCAGACCCGCGGCGGGGTGAAAAACTGTTTTTT
CDR3aa: CSAPDPRRGEKLFF
j_gene: TRBJ1-4
abundance: once
v_gene: TRBV20-1
d_gene: NA

CDR3nt: TGCGCCAGCAGCCACATAGACATTGGGGCCAACGTCCTGACTTTC
CDR3aa: CASSHIDIGANVLTF
j_gene: TRBJ2-6
abundance: NA
v_gene: TRBV4-1
d_gene: NA

CDR3nt: TGCGCCAGCAGCTTGGAGTCCTCAGAGCAGTACTTC
CDR3aa: CASSLESSEQYF
j_gene: TRBJ2-4
abundance: few
v_gene: TRBV5-1
d_gene: NA

CDR3nt: TGTGCCACCAGGGCCGCGGGACAGCGCCTCTACAATGAGCAGTTCTTC
CDR3aa: CATRAAGQRLYNEQFF
j_gene: TRBJ2-1
abundance: NA
v_gene: TRBV28
d_gene: NA

CDR3nt: TGTGCCAGCAGCTTCCTCCTGGGGCAGGGGGACCCATTTAACTATGGCTACACCTTC
CDR3aa: CASSFLLGQGDPFNYGYTF
j_gene: TRBJ1-2
abundance: NA
v_gene: TRBV7-2
d_gene: TRBD1

CDR3nt: TGTGCCAGCAGCCAATTGGCGCTAGCGGTCTCCTACGAGCAGTACTTC
CDR3aa: CASSQLALAVSYEQYF
j_gene: TRBJ2-7
abundance: NA
v_gene: TRBV16
d_gene: TRBD2

CDR3nt: TGCAGTGGGGTTAGGGTAGCCAGCTACGAGCAGTACTTC
CDR3aa: CSGVRVASYEQYF
j_gene: TRBJ2-7
abundance: NA
v_gene: TRBV20-1
d_gene: NA

CDR3nt: TGTGCCAGCAGCCAAGCAGGGACGAGTTACTATGGCTACACCTTC
CDR3aa: CASSQAGTSYYGYTF
j_gene: TRBJ1-2
abundance: few
v_gene: TRBV9
d_gene: NA

CDR3nt: TGCAGTGCCGTCGGCGATCTGGCGCAGCAGTACTTC
CDR3aa: CSAVGDLAQQYF
j_gene: TRBJ2-7
abundance: NA
v_gene: TRBV20-1
d_gene: NA

CDR3nt: TGTGCCAGCAGCTCTGCAGGGAGAAGGGGCTATGGCTACACCTTC
CDR3aa: CASSSAGRRGYGYTF
j_gene: TRBJ1-2
abundance: NA
v_gene: TRBV13
d_gene: NA

CDR3nt: TGCAGCGCTGGGGGACTCCCGGAGCCGACCCAGTACTTC
CDR3aa: CSAGGLPEPTQYF
j_gene: TRBJ2-5
abundance: few
v_gene: TRBV29-1
d_gene: NA

CDR3nt: TGTGCCAGCAGCCAACGGGGAAGGGTTTTGTCCCAGTACTTC
CDR3aa: CASSQRGRVLSQYF
j_gene: TRBJ2-5
abundance: NA
v_gene: TRBV3-1
d_gene: NA

CDR3nt: TGTGCCAGCAGCCCGTCGGGGGGGGCGTCCTACAATGAGCAGTTCTTC
CDR3aa: CASSPSGGASYNEQFF
j_gene: TRBJ2-1
abundance: few
v_gene: TRBV7-2
d_gene: TRBD2

CDR3nt: TGTGCCAGCAGCCCTAGGAGTGACTCCTACGAGCAGTACTTC
CDR3aa: CASSPRSDSYEQYF
j_gene: TRBJ2-7
abundance: NA
v_gene: TRBV7-6
d_gene: NA

CDR3nt: TGCAGTGCAAGGACAGGGGATCAGCCCCAGCATTTT
CDR3aa: CSARTGDQPQHF
j_gene: TRBJ1-5
abundance: NA
v_gene: TRBV20-1
d_gene: TRBD1

CDR3nt: TGTGCCAGCAGTTTAAAGTTTCTCGGGCCCACCTGGGGCAATGAGCAGTTCTTC
CDR3aa: CASSLKFLGPTWGNEQFF
j_gene: TRBJ2-1
abundance: NA
v_gene: TRBV27
d_gene: NA

CDR3nt: TGTGCCAGCAGCTTGGGCGGCGCCAATCAGCCCCAGCATTTT
CDR3aa: CASSLGGANQPQHF
j_gene: TRBJ1-5
abundance: NA
v_gene: TRBV7-9
d_gene: NA

CDR3nt: TGTGCCAGCAGCTTAGATGGGGCAGAGACCCAGTACTTC
CDR3aa: CASSLDGAETQYF
j_gene: TRBJ2-5
abundance: NA
v_gene: TRBV7-2
d_gene: NA

CDR3nt: TGTGCCAGCAGAGCGACGGATCTATACGAGCAGTACTTC
CDR3aa: CASRATDLYEQYF
j_gene: TRBJ2-7
abundance: NA
v_gene: TRBV27
d_gene: NA

CDR3nt: TGCAGTGTTTTAACGGGGGGGCCTAACGAGCAGTACTTC
CDR3aa: CSVLTGGPNEQYF
j_gene: TRBJ2-7
abundance: many
v_gene: TRBV20-1
d_gene: TRBD2

CDR3nt: TGTGCCATCAGTGACCCCAACCACCTAGCGGGAGGGCCCAGAGATACGCAGTATTTT
CDR3aa: CAISDPNHLAGGPRDTQYF
j_gene: TRBJ2-3
abundance: once
v_gene: TRBV10-3
d_gene: TRBD2

CDR3nt: TGTGCCAGCAGTAAAAGACGAAGCTCCTACGAGCAGTACTTC
CDR3aa: CASSKRRSSYEQYF
j_gene: TRBJ2-7
abundance: NA
v_gene: TRBV12-3/TRBV12-4
d_gene: NA

CDR3nt: TGCGCCAGCAGGGACGGGGGAAGGGGCGAGTTCTTC
CDR3aa: CASRDGGRGEFF
j_gene: TRBJ2-1
abundance: NA
v_gene: TRBV5-1
d_gene: NA

CDR3nt: TGTGCCAGCAGCTACCCCGTGGGTCCGGGAGGGTCAGGGGAGCAGTACTTC
CDR3aa: CASSYPVGPGGSGEQYF
j_gene: TRBJ2-4
abundance: NA
v_gene: TRBV7-3
d_gene: TRBD2

CDR3nt: TGTGCCAGCAGCTTAGGCCCGTCTAGCACAGATACGCAGTATTTT
CDR3aa: CASSLGPSSTDTQYF
j_gene: TRBJ2-3
abundance: few
v_gene: TRBV7-7
d_gene: NA

CDR3nt: TGCGCCAGCAGCGGAAGAGCGGAGAGCACAGATACGCAGTATTTT
CDR3aa: CASSGRAESTDTQYF
j_gene: TRBJ2-3
abundance: once
v_gene: TRBV4-1
d_gene: NA

CDR3nt: TGTGCCAGCAGCTTCAAAATCAGTTTGAAGGGGGAAGAGACCCAGTACTTC
CDR3aa: CASSFKISLKGEETQYF
j_gene: TRBJ2-5
abundance: NA
v_gene: TRBV7-2
d_gene: NA

CDR3nt: TGTGCCAGCAGCTTAAAACCGGGACCAGCGGGTAAGACCCAGTACTTC
CDR3aa: CASSLKPGPAGKTQYF
j_gene: TRBJ2-5
abundance: NA
v_gene: TRBV5-6
d_gene: NA

CDR3nt: TGCAGCGTTTCCCGCACAGGGGGTGAGCAGTTCTTC
CDR3aa: CSVSRTGGEQFF
j_gene: TRBJ2-1
abundance: NA
v_gene: TRBV29-1
d_gene: TRBD1

CDR3nt: TGCAGTGCTTCAACAGGGGCGATTGCTTTCGAGCAGTACTTC
CDR3aa: CSASTGAIAFEQYF
j_gene: TRBJ2-7
abundance: NA
v_gene: TRBV20-1
d_gene: TRBD1

CDR3nt: TGTGCCAGCAGCCGATACCCGGGACAGGGCTACGAGCAGTACTTC
CDR3aa: CASSRYPGQGYEQYF
j_gene: TRBJ2-7
abundance: many
v_gene: TRBV4-2
d_gene: TRBD1